A single sample gave rise to the 32 T cell receptor beta chains below, sequenced in a study of T cell responses to AZD1222 COVID-19 vaccine (dated by TCRdb to the early 2020s). This specimen's time point label, per the study, means: about 28 days (+/-7) after the second vaccine dose. Library preparation was by the immunoSEQ multiplex PCR assay. The table comes from immuneACCESS by way of TCRdb, which keeps in-frame sequences with V and J called. Part of the clones is missing from these tables; in studies checked, under half for an unresolved V gene and the rest for unknown reasons. This sample gives roughly 120,000 clones in total; about 85% of them show up just once. 3% of the sample is held by the ten biggest clonotypes. This specimen was peripheral blood, taken 28 days after the second AZD1222 dose. These receptor sequences come from an adult who received the AZD1222 COVID-19 vaccine.

This chain connects TRBV11-3 to TRBJ1-4; D gene unclear. Germline V gene lookup returns CDR1 SGHNT and CDR2 YENEEA. The CDR3 is 16 residues long. Deletions cut 1 base from V and 2 bases from J, with 11 bases between. The CDR3 reads CASSLAAGRTNEKLFF. The CDR3 DNA follows: TGTGCCAGCAGCTTAGCAGCGGGCAGGACTAATGAAAAACTGTTTTTT.

This rearrangement joins TRBV6-5 to TRBJ2-7; tentative D call: TRBD1 (6 bases). The germline V gene has CDR1 MNHEY and CDR2 SVGAGI. This CDR3 has 11 residues. Trimming removed 7 bases from V and 4 bases from J, with 8 bases in between. The CDR3 coding sequence is TGTGCCAGCAAGGGGGATTACGAGCAGTACTTC. Encoded protein: CASKGDYEQYF.

This clone has a single count. The chain joins TRBV7-9 to TRBJ2-2; the D is unclear. This CDR3 spans 11 amino acids. Germline V gene data show CDR1 as SEHNR and CDR2 as FQNEAQ (reference sequence). Trimming shortened V by 7 bases and J by 6 bases, and 6 bases separated the two germline ends. This CDR3 is CASTAAGELFF. The DNA for the CDR3 is TGTGCCAGCACCGCCGCCGGGGAGCTGTTTTTT. Full variable domain (remainder filled in from reference TRBV7-9 and TRBJ2-2): DTGVSQNPRHKITKRGQNVTFRCDPISEHNRLYWYRQTLGQGPEFLTYFQNEAQLEKSRLLSDRFSAERPKGSFSTLEIQRTEQGDSAMYLCASTAAGELFFGEGSRLTVL.

The V and J genes are TRBV12-5 and TRBJ2-1, with 7 positions matching TRBD1. Germline-derived CDR1 and CDR2 are LGHNT and FRNRAP. Trimming took 2 bases from V and 2 from J; bases not matched to a gene: 15. The CDR3 spans 19 residues. Here the CDR3 DNA reads TGTGCTAGTGGTTTGTCAGCCCCCATAACAGGGGCGACCTACAATGAGCAGTTCTTC. Amino acids: CASGLSAPITGATYNEQFF.

The chain is built from TRBV6-5 and TRBJ1-5, with D maybe TRBD1 (5 bases). Germline V CDR1 and CDR2: MNHEY, SVGAGI. Deletions cut 8 bases from V and 4 bases from J, with 12 bases between. The CDR3 has 13 residues. DNA of the CDR3: TGTGCCAGCTTTTTGGGGGTGAATCAGCCCCAGCATTTT. Protein product: CASFLGVNQPQHF.

The gene calls are TRBV5-4 and TRBJ2-4; 8 bases are shared with TRBD1. Germline CDR1 SGHNT, CDR2 YYREEE (reference sequence). The CDR3 extends over 18 amino acids. Trimming took 1 base from V and 3 from J; bases not matched to a gene: 12. CDR3 sequence reads: CASSLWQGAFVVKNIQYF. CDR3 DNA: TGTGCCAGCAGCTTGTGGCAGGGGGCTTTTGTGGTCAAAAACATTCAGTACTTC.

This sequence joins TRBV19 and TRBJ1-6, with D possibly being TRBD1 (6 bases). Trimming stripped 0 bases from V and 6 bases from J, with 9 bases between. The length of the CDR3 is 15 residues. Germline V gene sequence: CDR1 LNHDA, CDR2 SQIVND (reference sequence). The CDR3 loop reads CASSIDWTANSPLHF. CDR3 in DNA: TGTGCCAGTAGTATAGATTGGACAGCTAATTCACCCCTCCACTTT.

The chain links TRBV19 to TRBJ2-1; D is possibly TRBD1 (5 bases). The CDR3 totals 13 residues. In germline, CDR1 is LNHDA, CDR2 SQIVND (reference sequence). V dropped 1 base and J dropped 6 bases, with 7 bases sitting between them. CDR3 sequence (DNA): TGTGCCAGTAGTATAGCCAGGGCCAATGAGCAGTTCTTC. Translated, it gives CASSIARANEQFF.

This chain joins TRBV11-2 and TRBJ2-1; D perhaps matches TRBD2 (5 bases). CDR3 length equals 12 residues. V was clipped by 7 bases and J by 8 bases, with 12 bases between them. Germline CDR1 is SGHAT and CDR2 is FQNNGV. The CDR3 DNA is TGTGCCAGCACTCCCATCGGGGATGAGCAGTTCTTC. The encoded protein is CASTPIGDEQFF.

This chain links TRBV3-1 (or the pseudogene TRBV3-2) with TRBJ1-3; 8 bases are a match to TRBD1. Germline CDR1 LGHDT, CDR2 YNNKEL (reference sequence). The J segment lost 0 bases and the V segment lost 3 bases, leaving 10 bases of the junction unmatched. The CDR3 extends over 18 amino acids. CDR3 region: CASSHGTGAYVSGNTIYF. The CDR3 DNA follows: TGTGCCAGCAGCCACGGGACAGGAGCGTATGTCTCTGGAAACACCATATATTTT.

V usage is TRBV6-6 and J usage is TRBJ1-4; 9 nucleotides match TRBD1. V trimming: 0 bases; J trimming: 16 bases; junction bases outside the gene matches: 6. Germline V lookup: CDR1 MNHNY, CDR2 SVGAGI (reference sequence). The CDR3 consists of 13 residues. The CDR3 coding sequence is TGTGCCAGCAGTTACTCGGGAGAGGACAGGGGGTTTTTT. Translated: CASSYSGEDRGFF.

The V gene is TRBV19, the J gene TRBJ1-4, with a possible D match to TRBD1 (6 bases). Trimming shortened V by 5 bases and J by 5 bases, and 12 bases separated the two germline ends. The CDR3 totals 14 residues. CDR1 is LNHDA, CDR2 SQIVND, per germline (reference sequence). CDR3 sequence reads: CASSSQGLNEKLFF. As DNA, the CDR3 is TGTGCCAGTAGTTCACAGGGCCTGAATGAAAAACTGTTTTTT. The whole variable domain, remainder taken from reference TRBV19 and TRBJ1-4, is DGGITQSPKYLFRKEGQNVTLSCEQNLNHDAMYWYRQDPGQGLRLIYYSQIVNDFQKGDIAEGYSVSREKKESFPLTVTSAQKNPTAFYLCASSSQGLNEKLFFGSGTQLSVL.

The rearrangement links TRBV4-3 to TRBJ1-2; D gene unclear. V was pared by 1 base and J by 6 bases, with 15 bases between. From germline, CDR1 is LGHNA and CDR2 YSLEER. CDR3 length equals 15 residues. This CDR3 is CASSQGSPGPHGYTF. The CDR3 DNA follows: TGCGCCAGCAGCCAAGGATCCCCAGGACCTCATGGCTACACCTTC.

Only one count was recorded for this clone. The chain joins TRBV7-9 to TRBJ2-5; D unclear. This CDR3 region has 12 residues. The ends were cut back, 5 bases at V and 7 bases at J, with 11 bases in the middle. Per the germline V gene, CDR1 is SEHNR and CDR2 is FQNEAQ (reference sequence). Here the CDR3 DNA reads TGTGCCAGCAGCCCAGCTGGTGGGACCCAGTACTTC. Protein: CASSPAGGTQYF.

J is TRBJ1-2 and V is TRBV2, with D hard to call. The ends were cut back, 4 bases at V and 7 bases at J, with 19 bases in the middle. There are 15 residues in the CDR3. Germline V gene lookup returns CDR1 SNHLY and CDR2 FYNNEI. CDR3 amino acids: CASSGDLVGVGGYTF. The CDR3 bases are TGTGCCAGCAGTGGAGATTTGGTGGGCGTGGGTGGCTACACCTTC.

This rearrangement joins TRBV6-5 to TRBJ1-4; weak D call: TRBD1 (6 bases). CDR1 is MNHEY, CDR2 SVGAGI, per germline. CDR3 length: 15 amino acids. Trimming cost V 4 bases and J 1 base, with 10 bases left between them. CDR3 bases: TGTGCCAGCAGTTCCTACAGGGAAACTAATGAAAAACTGTTTTTT. Residues: CASSSYRETNEKLFF.

The genes are TRBV15 and TRBJ1-2, with TRBD1 as a possible D gene (5 bases). Germline V gives CDR1 LNHNV, CDR2 YYDKDF (reference sequence). This CDR3 is 14 amino acids long. V was shortened by 3 bases and J by 3 bases, with 11 bases between the two germline ends. This chain's CDR3 is CATSRGRMDYGYTF. DNA of the CDR3: TGTGCCACCAGCAGGGGACGGATGGACTATGGCTACACCTTC.

Concerning this clone: Other DNA sequences within the sample encode an identical CDR3. This sequence joins TRBV6-5 and TRBJ1-3; D is unclear. Germline values: CDR1 MNHEY, CDR2 SVGAGI. CDR3 length: 14 residues. Trimming took 6 bases from V and 0 from J, leaving 9 bases between them. The CDR3 sequence: CASSRDNSGNTIYF. The CDR3 nucleotides are TGTGCCAGCAGCCGAGACAACTCTGGAAACACCATATATTTT.

The V and J genes are TRBV10-2 and TRBJ2-3; D is perhaps TRBD2 (5 bases). Germline lookup yields CDR1 WSHSY and CDR2 SAAADI. Trimming took 3 bases from V and 0 from J, leaving 10 bases between them. The CDR3 contains 15 residues. CDR3 sequence (DNA): TGCGCCAGCAGTGATAGGACTCTTAGCACAGATACGCAGTATTTT. Protein product: CASSDRTLSTDTQYF.

This clone has only a few counts. V is TRBV25-1 and J is TRBJ2-1, with 7 bases identical to TRBD2. The junction had 7 bases not matched to a gene; V was cut back by 3 bases and J by 8 bases. The CDR3 has 14 amino acids. The germline gives CDR1 MGHDK, CDR2 SYGVNS. This CDR3 reads CASSDTVGRDEQFF. The DNA of the CDR3 is TGTGCCAGCAGTGATACGGTAGGGAGGGATGAGCAGTTCTTC.

The rearrangement joins TRBV28 to TRBJ2-3; 7 bases agree with TRBD1. The ends lost 8 bases at V and 3 bases at J; junction bases unmatched: 5. The CDR3 runs 13 residues. Germline CDR1 MDHEN, CDR2 SYDVKM. The CDR3 region is CASGTESTDTQYF. Written as DNA, the CDR3 is TGTGCCAGCGGGACAGAGTCGACAGATACGCAGTATTTT.

J is TRBJ2-7 and V is TRBV6-5, with 9 bases matching TRBD1. After removal of 2 bases from V and 5 bases from J, the junction contained 4 bases not matched to a gene. Germline-derived CDR1 and CDR2 are MNHEY and SVGAGI. CDR3 size: 14 residues. In DNA, the CDR3 is TGTGCCAGCAGTTACCAGGACAGGGGTCACGAGCAGTACTTC. Translated: CASSYQDRGHEQYF.

V gene TRBV5-1 combines with J gene TRBJ2-3; a weak D match, TRBD1 (6 bases). The V gene's germline CDR1 is SGHRS and CDR2 YFSETQ. Trimming pared 1 base from V and 6 bases from J, leaving 9 bases between. The CDR3 runs to 13 residues. The CDR3 region is CASSLITGDTQYF. CDR3 coding DNA: TGCGCCAGCAGCTTGATAACAGGGGATACGCAGTATTTT.

Regarding this clone: At one boundary the junction diverges from the germline segment, which might be a read error. The chain is built from TRBV4-3 and TRBJ2-1, with TRBD1 identical over 12 bases. CDR1 is LGHNA, CDR2 YSLEER, per germline. The CDR3 length is 15 residues. The CDR3 here is CASSEEGTGGYEQFF. Here the CDR3 DNA reads TGCGCCAGCAGCGAAGAAGGGACAGGGGGCTATGAGCAGTTCTTC.

The chain combines TRBV6-1 with TRBJ1-4; TRBD1 is a possible D gene (6 bases). Germline V CDR1 and CDR2: MNHNS, SASEGT. The V gene lost 2 bases and the J gene lost 7 bases, with 11 bases spanning the gap. The CDR3 has 14 residues. CDR3 amino acids: CASSELGAAEKLFF. CDR3 DNA sequence: TGTGCCAGCAGTGAATTGGGGGCGGCTGAAAAACTGTTTTTT.

This chain joins TRBV7-2 and TRBJ2-3; D call uncertain. The germline V gene has CDR1 SGHTA and CDR2 FQGNSA. The CDR3 is made up of 16 amino acids. Trimming stripped 4 bases from V and 0 bases from J, with 14 bases between. CDR3 nucleotide sequence: TGTGCCAGCAGCTCCCGGGTGAGATTAAGCACAGATACGCAGTATTTT. It specifies CASSSRVRLSTDTQYF.

This sequence joins TRBV5-5 and TRBJ1-3, with unresolved D. Trimming shortened V by 0 bases and J by 9 bases, and 13 bases separated the two germline ends. Per the germline V gene, CDR1 is SGHKS and CDR2 is YYEKEE (reference sequence). The CDR3 consists of 14 residues. The CDR3 DNA reads TGTGCCAGCAGCTTGGATTGGGCCCCAAGCACCATATATTTT. Protein: CASSLDWAPSTIYF.

The rearrangement joins TRBV9 to TRBJ2-3; D gene unclear. The V gene's germline CDR1 is SGDLS and CDR2 YYNGEE. V lost 0 bases to trimming and J lost 0 bases, with 8 bases between them. The CDR3 covers 15 residues. The CDR3 region has the DNA TGTGCCAGCAGCGTAGCGCAAACTAGCACAGATACGCAGTATTTT. This sequence encodes CASSVAQTSTDTQYF.

The sample holds one count of this clone. This chain connects TRBV7-2 to TRBJ1-2; D is ambiguous. Trimming shortened V by 5 bases and J by 8 bases, and 15 bases separated the two germline ends. The CDR3 extends over 13 amino acids. Germline V gene data show CDR1 as SGHTA and CDR2 as FQGNSA. CDR3 loop: CASSPERGLGYTF. CDR3 bases: TGTGCCAGCAGCCCAGAAAGAGGATTAGGCTACACCTTC.

J is TRBJ2-1 and V is TRBV10-1; 14 bases align to TRBD2. Looked up from germline, CDR1 is WNHNN and CDR2 is SYGVQD (reference sequence). The CDR3 runs to 16 residues. J was trimmed by 9 bases and V by 0 bases; bases with no gene match: 4. The CDR3 DNA reads TGCGCCAGCAGTGAGTCGACTAGCGGGGGGGCCTCTGAGCAGTTCTTC. Protein: CASSESTSGGASEQFF.

The V and J genes are TRBV10-3 and TRBJ1-2; a weak D match, TRBD1 (5 bases). The CDR3 is 13 amino acids. Deletions cut 2 bases from V and 7 bases from J, with 11 bases between. Germline CDR1 is ENHRY and CDR2 is SYGVKD. For the CDR3, the DNA is TGTGCCATCAGTGAGCTTGGGGACTCTGGCTACACCTTC. It specifies CAISELGDSGYTF.

The chain has TRBV11-3 and TRBJ2-3; D is perhaps TRBD1 (6 bases). Germline CDR1 and CDR2: SGHNT and YENEEA. CDR3 length: 17 amino acids. The V gene lost 4 bases and the J gene lost 4 bases, with 21 bases spanning the gap. CDR3 bases: TGTGCCAGCAGCTCCGGCCTACAGGGTTACGGGCCAGATACGCAGTATTTT. It specifies CASSSGLQGYGPDTQYF.